This T cell receptor beta chain was captured in a study of human T cells and chemical hapten exposure (dated by TCRdb to the early 2020s). About the study as a whole: Libraries were pooled for sequencing, and variation in per-sample TCR yields was attributed mainly to small differences in library volumes within the pool. This study followed changes in the peripheral blood TCR repertoire in vivo during primary and secondary sensitization of alopecia patients to the hapten diphenylcyclopropenone (DPC). Here is what the overall study found, with its caveats: DPC sensitization did not change how many TCRs were above 1 in 1000 frequency, and no evidence was found of alterations in global repertoire structure. Repeated subsampling changed both the strength of the expansion versus patch-test correlation and the threshold at which the correlation became significant.

This clonotype was seen at least ten times. The clone's antigen remains unknown. One base away there is no much larger clone; base qualities are not given. Library preparation attached unique molecular identifiers to individual cDNA molecules for quantitative, reproducible TCR counting. Each blood RNA sample was used to sequence both TCR alpha and TCR beta chains. The authors' analysis ran thus. A median of roughly 98,000 TCRs per sample was observed, with a range of about 20,000 to 690,600. V, J and CDR3 annotation of the TCR reads was carried out using the Decombinator software suite. For PS versus PT1 abundance plots, all samples were subsampled to the same number of TCRs (28,000). TCRs were defined as expanded if absent before sensitization and observed at least eight times at the 2-week time point. TCRdb took the public reads, trimmed them with fastp at Q25, ran MiXCR for clone calling and kept in-frame beta chains. Each entry is one CDR3 protein sequence, shown with its most common DNA and genes. The V and J calls here are based on TCRdb, not the publication. This sample comprises about 120,000 distinct CDR3 sequences, around 8.5% of them detected only once. The ten largest clonotypes hold just over 1.4% of the sample.

Total RNA was extracted from unfractionated whole blood collected in Tempus Blood RNA tubes. As TCR sequencing controls, roughly five healthy volunteers were used, with blood taken at day 0, 2 weeks and 6 weeks. The CDR3 sequence holds 16 residues, the cysteine and phenylalanine included. The read is trimmed to its CDR3 DNA, 48 bases read in frame from base 1. The germline V gene encodes CDR1 LNHDA and CDR2 SQIVND (reference sequence). V and J are truncated by 3 bases and 1 base respectively, leaving an intervening sequence of 13 bases. The sample was whole blood. This clonotype originated in a human donor in good health. Some clones in this sample may be carry-over from other donors' samples. Donor details come from another sample of the same person, matched by shared clones. The chain is assembled from TRBV19 and TRBJ1-5; the D gene is perhaps TRBD1, from 5 matching bases. Read as DNA, the sequence is TGTGCCAGTAGTATGAGGGGCCGGGGGAGCAATCAGCCCCAGCATTTT. Its coded protein is CASSMRGRGSNQPQHF.